This T cell receptor (beta chain) was recorded in a study of blood T cell repertoires in COVID-19. Study summary: Whether acute or convalescent, the COVID-19 samples came from the United States, Italy and Spain. The cDNA or gDNA used as material had been derived from T cells, B-cell-depleted T cells, or PBMCs.

CDR1 and CDR2 from the germline V gene are SQVTM and ANQGSEA. V lost 3 bases and J lost 2; bases outside the gene matches: 3. The CDR3 is made up of 13 amino acids. The Seattle patients, enrolled during active infection, were followed longitudinally. Per the study methods: Estimates of nucleated cell counts were drawn from the amplification of reference gene primers. Sequencing was performed with immunoSEQ multiplex PCR; in TCRdb, only in-frame clones are kept and a portion is missing. That table is the source of V, J and clone size, and D and trimming were worked out from the DNA. The data contain about 100,000 clones, more than 90% of them seen just once; the ten biggest clones take up more than 1.5%.

The sample taken for sequencing was peripheral blood. The V and J genes are TRBV29-1 and TRBJ2-5; 7 bases fit TRBD1. The receptor was isolated from a woman aged 50 to 60 with COVID-19, enrolled during active disease. The DNA of the CDR3 is TGCAGCGTTGATGGGACAGCTCAAGAGACCCAGTACTTC. Protein product: CSVDGTAQETQYF. Complete variable domain (other parts from reference TRBV29-1 and TRBJ2-5): SAVISQKPSRDICQRGTSLTIQCQVDSQVTMMFWYRQQPGQSLTLIATANQGSEATYESGFVIDKFPISRPNLTFSTLTVSNMSPEDSSIYLCSVDGTAQETQYFGPGTRLLVL.